Listed below are T cell receptor beta chains from one sample, sequenced in a study of identical twins. TCRdb itself ran the 5' RACE reads through MiXCR, one entry per CDR3 protein. The data contain about 470,000 distinct CDR3 sequences, approximately 24% of them singletons. These records were also assigned to another study, of T cells expressing NK-cell markers.

The specimen sequenced was CD4+ T cells sorted from blood. The receptors derive from a woman between 18 and 29 years old in good health. Each CDR3 is given with its conserved first and last residue. The order of the fields is V gene, CDR3 protein.

v_call: TRBV29-1; cdr3_aa: CSVELGGLAYTDTQYF
v_call: TRBV29-1; cdr3_aa: CSEIGAGTDTQYF
v_call: TRBV12-3/TRBV12-4; cdr3_aa: CASSDRDSYEQYF
v_call: TRBV20-1; cdr3_aa: CSARDPSFLNTEAFF
v_call: TRBV10-3; cdr3_aa: CAISDGFKQPQHF
v_call: TRBV9; cdr3_aa: CASSVVGSGYGNEQFF
v_call: TRBV9; cdr3_aa: CASSPGQGINEQFF
v_call: TRBV20-1; cdr3_aa: CSARLGSSYEQYF
v_call: TRBV7-8; cdr3_aa: CASSPRDRGTAEQYF
v_call: TRBV6-1; cdr3_aa: CASKDRGRKTQYF
v_call: TRBV6-6; cdr3_aa: CASSSQGWETQYF
v_call: TRBV29-1; cdr3_aa: CSVGRGLGSGELFF
v_call: TRBV27; cdr3_aa: CASSRTWGSTPLTEAFF
v_call: TRBV4-1; cdr3_aa: CASSQVVGVTEAFF
v_call: TRBV12-3/TRBV12-4; cdr3_aa: CASSLGGQLRTEAFF
v_call: TRBV18; cdr3_aa: CASSPNYGTGGSNEQFF
v_call: TRBV27; cdr3_aa: CASSYRGGIADTQYF
v_call: TRBV19; cdr3_aa: CASRDDSFDTQYF
v_call: TRBV20-1; cdr3_aa: CSAKASGRADETQYF
v_call: TRBV27; cdr3_aa: CASSSYGSNTEAFF
v_call: TRBV20-1; cdr3_aa: CSATGTSGSLYEQYF
v_call: TRBV2; cdr3_aa: CASSQGGQYNEQFF
v_call: TRBV7-6; cdr3_aa: CASSSGFEAFF
v_call: TRBV5-1; cdr3_aa: CASSLAPSGGRSYEQYF
v_call: TRBV5-6; cdr3_aa: CASSETGADSPLHF
v_call: TRBV12-5; cdr3_aa: CASGFAQYEQYF
v_call: TRBV15; cdr3_aa: CATSPGNQPRHF
v_call: TRBV6-5; cdr3_aa: CASSWDRGGSPLHF
v_call: TRBV6-1; cdr3_aa: CASRDSRSSYEQYF
v_call: TRBV27; cdr3_aa: CASSLTGTVSVKNIQYF
v_call: TRBV5-1; cdr3_aa: CASSLVAGVGNEQFF
v_call: TRBV20-1; cdr3_aa: CSANRIDTSSYNSPLHF
v_call: TRBV9; cdr3_aa: CASSQGAGDASEQYF
v_call: TRBV11-1; cdr3_aa: CASSFGLAGHEQYF
v_call: TRBV7-2; cdr3_aa: CASSLQGLVLTDTQYF
v_call: TRBV29-1; cdr3_aa: CSVVLKQYF
v_call: TRBV24-1; cdr3_aa: CATGGPTDTQYF
v_call: TRBV5-1; cdr3_aa: CASSLVSGGAGEQFF
v_call: TRBV11-2; cdr3_aa: CASSRTTGFIDTQYF
v_call: TRBV10-1; cdr3_aa: CASSPRTGRVDDEQFF
v_call: TRBV6-1; cdr3_aa: CASLSGRARENEQFF
v_call: TRBV5-1; cdr3_aa: CASSDRRGVDGYTF
v_call: TRBV20-1; cdr3_aa: CSAPWGAGELFF
v_call: TRBV15; cdr3_aa: CATSREGARNIQYF
v_call: TRBV25-1; cdr3_aa: CASSAPLGANTDTQYF
v_call: TRBV4-3; cdr3_aa: CASSQDQRRQGAYEQYF
v_call: TRBV10-3; cdr3_aa: CAAGQGLYEQYF
v_call: TRBV18; cdr3_aa: CASSPSGTISYEQYF
v_call: TRBV14; cdr3_aa: CASSRVLTTGELFF
v_call: TRBV7-2; cdr3_aa: CASSTVPGSSYNEQFF
v_call: TRBV6-1; cdr3_aa: CASSSNVFSYEQYF
v_call: TRBV29-1; cdr3_aa: CSVNAGGTDTQYF
v_call: TRBV12-3/TRBV12-4; cdr3_aa: CASSFGRLKAFF
v_call: TRBV6-4; cdr3_aa: CARRGTGGNSNQPQHF